This T cell receptor beta chain was recovered during a study of human thymus T cells. General study points: Repertoires from thymus and blood appeared to show biased V and J gene usage.

A single count supports this clone. The antigen is not known. Produced via immunoSEQ multiplex PCR; TCRdb's table is partial and in-frame only. The sample lists some 50,000 clones; approximately 95% were seen once. Only four of the eight donors provided a roughly 0.45-1 mL blood sample. The sequencing sample was made of blood. The sequence derives from a girl under three years old with a congenital heart defect but otherwise immunologically healthy.

CDR3: CASSKGLGYEQYF. DNA for the CDR3: TGTGCCAGCAGCAAGGGACTGGGCTACGAGCAGTACTTC. This rearrangement joins TRBV7-9 to TRBJ2-7, with a possible D match to TRBD2 (6 bases). V was clipped by 5 bases and J by 3 bases, with 11 bases between them. The length of the CDR3 is 13 residues. Germline CDR1 reads SEHNR; CDR2 reads FQNEAQ (reference sequence).